This T cell receptor (beta chain) originates from a study of shared clonotypes between healthy human individuals (dated by TCRdb to 2020 to 2022). A note on the overall study: A couple of women and a few men aged 18 to 49 years were included in the cohort. For each donor, three plates each were used for CD4 naive and CD4 memory, two plates were used for CD8 naive, and one plate was used for CD8 memory. The study deeply sequenced blood TCR repertoires of several healthy adults to estimate repertoire size and the extent of clonotype sharing between individuals. Different laboratories and diverse techniques were used to prepare libraries and sequence TCR repertoires, to increase sequencing depth and limit assay-specific biases. Leukapheresis yielded between about 0.94 and 10 billion PBMCs per donor.

A remark on this clone: Its antigen target is currently unknown. Base qualities are not recorded, but no much larger clone differs from it by a single base.

Broad study findings and their caveats: About 5% of naive CD4, 3% to 3.5% of naive CD8, 2% to 2.5% of memory CD4, and over 0.35% of memory CD8 clonotypes were shared across several donors. Incomplete sequencing was indicated by rarefaction of sorted-subset datasets, despite the large sequencing depth. Clonotypes shared by all four sorted-subset donors showed higher generation probabilities than non-shared clonotypes. Larger estimated clonotype richness was generally found for naive subsets than for memory subsets. The small number of donors limited the genetic and exposure-history diversity represented. Pairwise subsampling led to the expectation that sequencing depth would affect the degree of clonotype sharing among donors. Only blood was sampled, and tissue TCR repertoires likely differ from those in blood.

Using the deep immunoSEQ assay, multiplex PCR amplified TCR CDR3 regions from genomic DNA. For each cell subset, the extracted genomic DNA was distributed evenly across all wells of several immunoSEQ 96-well plates, and each plate served as one replicate. For sorted subsets, each replicate PCR was loaded with 200 ng genomic DNA, equivalent to 32,000 or so T cell genomes. The purified libraries were quantified using a Qubit 3.0 fluorometer, sized with a Bioanalyzer 2100, and then quantified again using the KAPA Library Quantification kit. Every immunoSEQ 96-well plate was sequenced on a dedicated single-read 150-cycle Illumina NextSeq 550 flow cell. The published analysis was carried out like this. Because the immunoSEQ output held only junctional sequences and lacked quality scores, the filtering could not match the filtering applied to full-length reads. Sequences were annotated with PyIR, a Python wrapper for IgBLAST v1.9, using IMGT germline references to assign V/J genes and CDR3. Reads with weak V/J assignments (E-value above 1e-6), missing CDR3, stop codons, out-of-frame junctions, or ambiguous translated residues were removed. A V3J clonotype was defined by an identical inferred V gene, J gene, and CDR3 amino acid sequence. Percentage overlap between repertoires was calculated by dividing the number of shared unique clonotypes by the size of the smaller repertoire. Richness of each repertoire was evaluated using RTK rarefaction, the Chao1 estimator, and Recon v2.1 estimates of unobserved clonotypes. Generation probabilities for all TCRbeta clonotypes obtained by the gDNA method from a handful of donors were computed using OLGA. What TCRdb holds here is the immuneACCESS table cut down to in-frame rearrangements. Part of the clones is not present; checked against another copy, under half of the missing clones reflect an unresolved V gene, and the others are unexplained. V and J calls and clone size come straight from that table; D and trimming were deduced from the DNA. Across this sample there are approximately 530,000 clones, with 95% to 97% seen only once. Together, the top ten hold under 0.065% of the sample.

Healthy HIV-negative adults with no recently reported acute infections or vaccinations were included as donors. All donors were Caucasian adults living in Nashville, Tennessee, USA. CD4+ T cells were enriched through magnetic negative selection, after which naive cells were positively selected on CD45RA and the remaining negative fraction served as the memory subset. After blood collection by leukapheresis, PBMCs were isolated using Ficoll-Histopaque density gradient centrifugation and then cryopreserved in the vapor phase of liquid nitrogen. Analytical flow cytometry was used to check the purity and quantity of each magnetically sorted T cell population. Genomic DNA was isolated from every sorted fraction and measured by UV absorbance on a Nanodrop 2000c. From cysteine to phenylalanine, the CDR3 is 17 amino acids long. The retained sequence is limited to the CDR3, 51 bases, with the frame set at the first base. The junction shows trimming of 6 bases on V and 4 bases on J, and the gene matches do not reach 10 bases of it. According to the germline V gene (reference sequence), CDR1 reads MNHEY and CDR2 reads SMNVEV.

The V and J segments used are TRBV27 and TRBJ2-5, and TRBD2 matches 14 of the central bases. This clonotype originated in a woman in her twenties or thirties in good health. The sequencing input was naive CD4+ T cells sorted from blood. Taken with the paper, the label for cell subset or site translates to: CD45RA+ positively selected. The DNA is as follows: TGTGCCAGCAGGACTAGCGGGAGGGATCTTGTTGGAGAGACCCAGTACTTC. Its protein is CASRTSGRDLVGETQYF.